The 31 T cell receptor beta chains reported below all come from one sample, sequenced in a study of T-cell reconstitution after alpha-beta-depleted transplantation in children. Unique molecular identifiers were used to barcode this TCRbeta library. MiXCR, run by TCRdb on the PCR reads, gives a single entry per CDR3 protein. Of roughly 100,000 distinct CDR3 sequences detected, around 5.9% appear once; the ten largest clones hold about 6%. The specimen was PBMCs, mostly from graft donor cells, collected 60 days after TCRalphabeta/CD19-depleted stem cell transplant. The origin of the receptors is a female patient under 10 years old who had a stem cell transplant for Fanconi anemia, so the T cells may come from the graft donor.

The chain combines TRBV27 with TRBJ2-7, with 12 nucleotides matching TRBD1. V lost 8 bases and J lost 6; bases outside the gene matches: 8. Germline CDR1 is MNHEY and CDR2 is SMNVEV (reference sequence). This CDR3 has 14 residues. The DNA for the CDR3 is TGTGCCAGCGGAACCCCGGGACAGGGGGCCGAGCAGTACTTC. This sequence encodes CASGTPGQGAEQYF.

The sample holds a few counts of this clonotype. The rearrangement joins TRBV5-5 to TRBJ2-1; TRBD2 aligns across 8 bases. The CDR3 consists of 16 residues. Per germline, CDR1 SGHKS and CDR2 YYEKEE (reference sequence). Unmatched junction bases numbered 9, after V lost 2 bases and J lost 5 bases. CDR3 region: CASSFFGGRLNNEQFF. CDR3 coding DNA: TGTGCCAGCAGCTTCTTCGGCGGGAGGTTGAACAATGAGCAGTTCTTC.

This clonotype has only a few counts. The rearrangement links TRBV2 to TRBJ2-7; D is possibly TRBD1 or TRBD2 (5 bases each). The CDR3 runs to 15 residues. V was clipped by 5 bases and J by 2 bases, with 16 bases between them. Germline values: CDR1 SNHLY, CDR2 FYNNEI. CDR3 DNA sequence: TGTGCCAGCAGTTTGACGAGAGGGGCGGCCTACGAGCAGTACTTC. This encodes CASSLTRGAAYEQYF.

This clonotype has at least ten counts. This chain connects TRBV28 to TRBJ1-1; D gene uncertain. Per the germline V gene, CDR1 is MDHEN and CDR2 is SYDVKM. V was clipped by 8 bases and J by 1 base, with 8 bases between them. This CDR3 contains 12 residues. The CDR3 here is CASQLRNTEAFF. CDR3 bases: TGTGCCAGCCAACTCCGGAACACTGAAGCTTTCTTT.

This clonotype was observed a handful of times. The chain combines TRBV3-1 with TRBJ2-7; 7 bases are a match to TRBD2. The junction had 13 bases not matched to a gene; V was cut back by 4 bases and J by 7 bases. The germline CDR1 and CDR2 sequences are LGHDT and YNNKEL (reference sequence). The CDR3 is 15 residues long. CDR3 in amino acids: CASSPGTTLWGEQYF. In DNA, the CDR3 is TGTGCCAGCAGCCCCGGGACTACCCTTTGGGGGGAGCAGTACTTC.

This clonotype was counted many times. The CDR3 nucleotides are TGTGCCAGCAGCCAGAGGGGGGGCTACGAGCAGTACTTC. It translates to CASSQRGGYEQYF. This sequence joins TRBV3-1 and TRBJ2-7; weak D call: TRBD2 (7 bases). The CDR3 length is 13 residues. V was trimmed by 3 bases and J by 3 bases, leaving 9 bases between them. Germline V CDR1 and CDR2: LGHDT, YNNKEL (reference sequence).

The chain is built from TRBV18 and TRBJ2-2; possible D gene TRBD2, 6 bases. CDR1 and CDR2 (germline): KGHSH, LQKENI. This CDR3 comprises 13 residues. V dropped 6 bases and J dropped 5 bases, with 10 bases sitting between them. The DNA for the CDR3 is TGTGCCAGCTCCGCACGGGAGACCGGGGAGCTGTTTTTT. Translating gives CASSARETGELFF.

This chain links TRBV18 with TRBJ2-5; no reliable D call. CDR3 size: 14 residues. Trimming cost V 2 bases and J 4 bases, with 11 bases left between them. Germline lookup yields CDR1 KGHSH and CDR2 LQKENI. CDR3 sequence reads: CASSPIPGPETQYF. The CDR3 DNA sequence: TGTGCCAGCTCACCAATTCCGGGCCCAGAGACCCAGTACTTC.

This clonotype was found many times. The gene calls are TRBV12-3 or TRBV12-4 and TRBJ1-5; D unclear. Between the trimmed V and J ends, which lost 1 base and 3 bases, there was a span of 4 bases. The CDR3 contains 13 residues. CDR3: CASSLEDNQPQHF. CDR3 in DNA: TGTGCCAGCAGTTTAGAAGACAATCAGCCCCAGCATTTT.

This clonotype was seen ten or more times. The chain carries TRBV25-1 and TRBJ2-3; 9 bases agree with TRBD1. The CDR3 has 19 amino acids. Germline trimming cut 0 bases from V and 3 bases from J; bases unmatched to any gene: 13. CDR1 and CDR2 (germline): MGHDK, SYGVNS. The CDR3 loop is CASSEYFPTGGWGTDTQYF. As DNA, the CDR3 is TGTGCCAGCAGTGAATATTTCCCCACAGGGGGCTGGGGAACAGATACGCAGTATTTT.

This clonotype was seen at least ten times. The CDR3 loop reads CASSFLDRETQYF. The CDR3 bases are TGTGCCAGCAGTTTCCTGGACAGAGAGACCCAGTACTTC. The rearrangement links TRBV28 to TRBJ2-5, with D tentatively TRBD1 (6 bases). Germline V lookup: CDR1 MDHEN, CDR2 SYDVKM. Between the trimmed V and J ends, which lost 3 bases and 4 bases, there was a span of 9 bases. This CDR3 comprises 13 residues. The full variable domain, rest sourced from reference TRBV28 and TRBJ2-5, is DVKVTQSSRYLVKRTGEKVFLECVQDMDHENMFWYRQDPGLGLRLIYFSYDVKMKEKGDIPEGYSVSREKKERFSLILESASTNQTSMYLCASSFLDRETQYFGPGTRLLVL.

This clonotype has more than one count but fewer than ten. The chain uses TRBV27 and TRBJ2-1; 9 bases are shared with TRBD1. Germline CDR1 MNHEY, CDR2 SMNVEV (reference sequence). The CDR3 covers 16 residues. Trimming removed 6 bases from V and 3 bases from J; junction bases left unmatched: 9. CDR3 sequence reads: CASRPSRTGVYNEQFF. The DNA of the CDR3 is TGTGCCAGCAGACCTTCCCGGACAGGGGTCTACAATGAGCAGTTCTTC.

This clonotype was seen many times. The V gene is TRBV29-1, the J gene TRBJ2-7; 7 positions agree with TRBD1. V dropped 4 bases and J dropped 0; count of bases not matched to a gene: 6. Germline CDR1 and CDR2: SQVTM and ANQGSEA. The CDR3 sequence is 14 residues long. In DNA, the CDR3 is TGCAGCGTTGGCTCTACAGGGGCCTCCTACGAGCAGTACTTC. Residues: CSVGSTGASYEQYF.

The chain has TRBV20-1 and TRBJ1-6; no firm D call. The length of the CDR3 is 16 residues. V shed 3 bases and J shed 0 bases, with 12 bases lying between them. CDR1 DFQATT and CDR2 SNEGSKA come from the germline V gene (reference sequence). CDR3 DNA sequence: TGCAGTGCTAGTAGGCTGGGGAGCTCCTATAATTCACCCCTCCACTTT. Translating gives CSASRLGSSYNSPLHF.

This clonotype was counted ten times or more. The chain uses TRBV9 and TRBJ2-7, with a tentative D call TRBD1 (6 bases). Germline loops: CDR1 SGDLS, CDR2 YYNGEE. The length of the CDR3 is 15 residues. Trimming shortened V by 2 bases and J by 3 bases, and 15 bases separated the two germline ends. The CDR3 spells CASSVSGQPDYEQYF. In DNA, the CDR3 is TGTGCCAGCAGCGTGAGCGGACAGCCCGACTACGAGCAGTACTTC.

This clonotype was seen at least ten times. V gene TRBV12-3 or TRBV12-4 combines with J gene TRBJ2-2, with D uncertain. Trimming stripped 3 bases from V and 5 bases from J, with 7 bases between. The CDR3 is 13 amino acids. Written as DNA, the CDR3 is TGTGCCAGCAGTTTTCGGCAGACCGGGGAGCTGTTTTTT. Its protein is CASSFRQTGELFF.

This chain links TRBV21-1 with TRBJ1-5; the table calls TRBD1, which could not be checked here. TRBV21-1 is a pseudogene. CDR3 length: 18 amino acids. CDR3 protein: CASSKESQGLKGNQPQHF. The CDR3 bases are TGTGCCAGCAGCAAAGAGAGCCAGGGATTAAAGGGCAATCAGCCCCAGCATTTT.

This clonotype has ten or more counts. The V call is TRBV4-1, the J call TRBJ2-7; 7 bases map to TRBD1. The CDR3 is 15 residues long. The germline V gene encodes CDR1 MGHRA and CDR2 YSYEKL. Losses at the gene ends were 1 base for V and 2 bases for J; bases not matched to a gene: 5. CDR3 protein: CASSQGLTGPYEQYF. In DNA, the CDR3 is TGCGCCAGCAGCCAAGGATTGACAGGGCCCTACGAGCAGTACTTC.

This clonotype was detected many times. V and J are TRBV5-1 and TRBJ2-3, with D perhaps TRBD1 or TRBD2 (6 bases each). The germline V gene has CDR1 SGHRS and CDR2 YFSETQ. The CDR3 spans 16 residues. V lost 0 bases and J lost 5, with 16 bases in between. CDR3 sequence: CASSLAPQGTGDTQYF. The CDR3 region has the DNA TGCGCCAGCAGCTTGGCTCCCCAGGGGACTGGAGATACGCAGTATTTT.

This clonotype was observed at least ten times. This chain connects TRBV6-5 to TRBJ2-5; no clear D. Germline CDR1 and CDR2: MNHEY and SVGAGI. This CDR3 comprises 12 residues. Trimming took off 0 bases at V and 5 bases at J, with 4 bases between the two ends. CDR3 in DNA: TGTGCCAGCAGTTACTCGTGGGAGACCCAGTACTTC. This codes for CASSYSWETQYF.

This clonotype was counted between two and nine times. J is TRBJ1-2 and V is TRBV3-1, with 10 nucleotides matching TRBD1. Unmatched junction bases numbered 13, after V lost 7 bases and J lost 8 bases. The germline V gene has CDR1 LGHDT and CDR2 YNNKEL (reference sequence). The CDR3 consists of 15 residues. CDR3 nucleotides: TGTGCCAGCAACGACGCCGGGACAGGGGTGTACGGCTACACCTTC. The encoded protein is CASNDAGTGVYGYTF.

This clonotype was picked up many times. The chain carries TRBV28 and TRBJ1-3, with 7 nucleotides matching TRBD1. The germline CDR1 and CDR2 sequences are MDHEN and SYDVKM. Germline trimming cut 8 bases from V and 0 bases from J; bases unmatched to any gene: 7. CDR3 length: 15 residues. CDR3 protein: CASSRTGLSGNTIYF. The CDR3 DNA follows: TGTGCCAGCTCCCGGACAGGCCTCTCTGGAAACACCATATATTTT.

This clonotype was counted at least ten times. The chain employs TRBV18 and TRBJ2-5; 11 positions agree with TRBD1. The length of the CDR3 is 15 residues. Germline values: CDR1 KGHSH, CDR2 LQKENI. Trimming at V came to 2 bases and at J to 1 base, leaving 0 bases not matched to a gene. CDR3 sequence (DNA): TGTGCCAGCTCACCAGGGACAGGGGGCCAAGAGACCCAGTACTTC. Its translation is CASSPGTGGQETQYF.

J is TRBJ2-7 and V is TRBV10-3, with 11 bases fitting TRBD2. Germline CDR1 is ENHRY and CDR2 is SYGVKD. The CDR3 has 15 amino acids. The junction had 15 bases not matched to a gene; V was cut back by 11 bases and J by 6 bases. The CDR3 coding sequence is TGTGCCCTAATAAAGTCCCAACTAGCGGGAGTCGAGCAGTACTTC. This sequence encodes CALIKSQLAGVEQYF.

This clonotype was counted at least ten times. This chain joins TRBV5-1 and TRBJ1-1, with a tentative D call TRBD1 (6 bases). This CDR3 is built from 17 residues. V gave up 2 bases and J gave up 4 bases, with 21 bases separating them. Germline V gene lookup returns CDR1 SGHRS and CDR2 YFSETQ. CDR3 sequence (DNA): TGCGCCAGCAGCTTACGAGTCCAAGGAGGGGGGGGCACTGAAGCTTTCTTT. Protein: CASSLRVQGGGGTEAFF. The complete variable domain, with remaining parts taken from reference TRBV5-1 and TRBJ1-1, reads KAGVTQTPRYLIKTRGQQVTLSCSPISGHRSVSWYQQTPGQGLQFLFEYFSETQRNKGNFPGRFSGRQFSNSRSEMNVSTLELGDSALYLCASSLRVQGGGGTEAFFGQGTRLTVV.

V and J are TRBV18 and TRBJ2-4; TRBD1 matches 7 bases. CDR1 is KGHSH, CDR2 LQKENI, per germline. Germline trimming cut 0 bases from V and 3 bases from J; bases unmatched to any gene: 14. This CDR3 comprises 19 residues. The DNA for the CDR3 is TGTGCCAGCTCACCACCGCCGGCCGCGAGGGGGCTCCACAAAAACATTCAGTACTTC. Translated, it gives CASSPPPAARGLHKNIQYF. The variable domain in full, with the rest retrieved from reference TRBV18 and TRBJ2-4, is NAGVMQNPRHLVRRRGQEARLRCSPMKGHSHVYWYRQLPEEGLKFMVYLQKENIIDESGMPKERFSAEFPKEGPSILRIQQVVRGDSAAYFCASSPPPAARGLHKNIQYFGAGTRLSVL.

The chain joins TRBV3-1 to TRBJ2-7, with D perhaps matching TRBD1 or TRBD2 (5 bases each). The germline CDR1 and CDR2 sequences are LGHDT and YNNKEL (reference sequence). This CDR3 has 13 amino acids. Trimming took off 1 base at V and 5 bases at J, with 9 bases between the two ends. The CDR3 protein is CASSQVWGNEQYF. The DNA of the CDR3 is TGTGCCAGCAGCCAAGTGTGGGGGAACGAGCAGTACTTC.

This chain joins TRBV20-1 and TRBJ1-5; 9 nucleotides line up with TRBD1. Germline V gene data show CDR1 as DFQATT and CDR2 as SNEGSKA (reference sequence). The V gene end was trimmed by 5 bases and the J gene end by 4 bases; junction bases not matched to a gene: 6. The CDR3 has 14 residues. CDR3 region: CSAHRTGVNQPQHF. In nucleotides, the CDR3 is TGCAGTGCTCATCGGACAGGGGTTAATCAGCCCCAGCATTTT.

This clonotype was picked up many times. The chain links TRBV19 to TRBJ2-1; D possibly corresponds to TRBD1 (5 bases). Trimming stripped 1 base from V and 6 bases from J, with 10 bases between. Per germline, CDR1 LNHDA and CDR2 SQIVND (reference sequence). The CDR3 extends over 14 amino acids. The CDR3 DNA reads TGTGCCAGTAGTATAGTCTGGGGCGGCAATGAGCAGTTCTTC. Translating gives CASSIVWGGNEQFF.

V usage is TRBV20-1 and J usage is TRBJ2-5; the D is unclear. The CDR3 covers 17 residues. Germline CDR1 reads DFQATT; CDR2 reads SNEGSKA (reference sequence). Trimming left V 6 bases short and J 3 bases short, with 26 bases between. CDR3 sequence reads: CSATAGLGVIREETQYF. The CDR3 nucleotides read TGCAGTGCCACGGCCGGGTTGGGCGTAATAAGAGAAGAGACCCAGTACTTC.

At least ten counts were recorded for this clonotype. This rearrangement joins TRBV2 to TRBJ1-5, with 10 positions matching TRBD1. The CDR3 consists of 14 residues. In germline, CDR1 is SNHLY, CDR2 FYNNEI. V dropped 6 bases and J dropped 6; count of bases not matched to a gene: 5. This CDR3 is CASSRDRGFQPQHF. The CDR3 bases are TGTGCCAGCAGCCGGGACAGGGGTTTTCAGCCCCAGCATTTT.